This entry lists 11 T cell receptor beta chains sequenced from one sample in a study of CD8 T cells in ankylosing spondylitis. TCRdb fed the 5' RACE reads into MiXCR, producing one record per CDR3 protein. The repertoire holds 200,000 or so distinct CDR3 sequences, with 10% to 15% as singletons. The sequencing sample was made of blood, either unsorted or a sorted T cell fraction (not recorded which). The receptors come from a female donor with ankylosing spondylitis or in good health (not recorded which).

The chain joins TRBV28 to TRBJ1-2; 8 bases line up with TRBD1. The CDR3 loop spans 13 amino acids. The germline CDR1 and CDR2 sequences are MDHEN and SYDVKM. J gave up 4 bases and V 5 bases, and 3 bases lay outside the gene matches. CDR3 sequence: CASSQGQAYGYTF. The DNA of the CDR3 is TGTGCCAGCAGTCAGGGACAGGCCTATGGCTACACCTTC.

In regard to this clonotype: Possible read error: a much larger clone is one base away. The J gene is TRBJ2-3, the V gene TRBV5-1; no firm D call. This CDR3 has 16 amino acids. The germline V and J ends were trimmed by 5 bases and 2 bases, with 18 bases remaining between them. CDR1 is SGHRS, CDR2 YFSETQ, per germline. The CDR3 sequence: CASRSRTGPLTDTQYF. DNA of the CDR3: TGCGCCAGCAGATCAAGGACCGGGCCCCTCACAGATACGCAGTATTTT.

The chain combines TRBV7-3 with TRBJ2-5, with D maybe TRBD2 (6 bases). This CDR3 has 14 amino acids. Germline values: CDR1 SGHTA, CDR2 FQGTGA. The V and J ends lost 0 bases and 4 bases respectively, with 9 bases between them. The CDR3 DNA sequence: TGTGCCAGCAGCTTAACGGAGGGAGCAGAGACCCAGTACTTC. Translating it yields CASSLTEGAETQYF.

V usage is TRBV11-2 and J usage is TRBJ1-1; 11 bases fit TRBD1. The V gene end was trimmed by 0 bases and the J gene end by 5 bases; junction bases not matched to a gene: 11. CDR1 and CDR2 from the germline V gene are SGHAT and FQNNGV. The CDR3 covers 18 residues. CDR3 bases: TGTGCCAGCAGCTTAGACCAGTCCGGGACAGGGGGTCTTACTGAAGCTTTCTTT. As protein: CASSLDQSGTGGLTEAFF.

The rearrangement uses TRBV5-1 and TRBJ2-1, with 15 bases fitting TRBD2. V lost 4 bases to trimming and J lost 5 bases; unmatched junction nucleotides: 10. The germline gives CDR1 SGHRS, CDR2 YFSETQ. The CDR3 is made up of 18 amino acids. The CDR3 DNA is TGCGCCAGCAGCGCTGGACTAGCGGGAGGGAGGGCCAACAATGAGCAGTTCTTC. Protein sequence: CASSAGLAGGRANNEQFF.

This clonotype has a count of ten or more. The chain uses TRBV15 and TRBJ1-2; D is uncertain. The germline V and J ends were trimmed by 2 bases and 1 base, with 8 bases remaining between them. Germline assignment: CDR1 LNHNV and CDR2 YYDKDF (reference sequence). This CDR3 has 14 amino acids. In nucleotides, the CDR3 is TGTGCCACCAGCAGACCCGGGATTAACTATGGCTACACCTTC. It codes for CATSRPGINYGYTF.

This clonotype has just a few counts. The rearrangement uses TRBV28 and TRBJ1-3; D is uncertain. V shed 8 bases and J shed 0 bases, with 8 bases lying between them. The CDR3 runs to 13 residues. Germline V CDR1 and CDR2: MDHEN, SYDVKM. CDR3 region: CASETNSGNTIYF. CDR3 DNA sequence: TGTGCCAGCGAGACGAACTCTGGAAACACCATATATTTT.

V is TRBV6-2 or TRBV6-3 and J is TRBJ2-5, with D perhaps TRBD1 or TRBD2 (6 bases each). The CDR3 is 15 residues long. V gave up 7 bases and J gave up 7 bases, with 22 bases separating them. Per the germline V gene, CDR1 is MNHEY and CDR2 is SVGEGT. This CDR3 reads CASNPGAPFQGTQYF. The CDR3 DNA sequence: TGTGCCAGCAACCCGGGGGCTCCATTTCAGGGGACCCAGTACTTC.

The chain links TRBV20-1 to TRBJ2-5; 7 nucleotides match TRBD2. Trimming at V came to 3 bases and at J to 4 bases, leaving 11 bases not matched to a gene. The CDR3 contains 15 residues. The germline CDR1 and CDR2 sequences are DFQATT and SNEGSKA (reference sequence). The CDR3 here is CSASSAREVAETQYF. In nucleotides, the CDR3 is TGCAGTGCTAGTTCCGCCCGGGAGGTTGCAGAGACCCAGTACTTC.

This clonotype was counted between two and nine times. The rearrangement uses TRBV21-1 and TRBJ2-7; the table's D call TRBD1 went unverified against the DNA. TRBV21-1 corresponds to a pseudogene. The CDR3 sequence is 17 residues long. CDR3 in DNA: TGTGCCAGCAGCGCCCCTGAGAACGGGACACGGGACGGCGAGCAGTACTTC. Protein product: CASSAPENGTRDGEQYF.

This clonotype has just a few counts. CDR3 sequence reads: CSAGEQETQYF. The CDR3 nucleotides read TGCAGTGCCGGGGAACAAGAGACCCAGTACTTC. V usage is TRBV20-1 and J usage is TRBJ2-5, with TRBD2 as a possible D gene (5 bases). CDR1 DFQATT and CDR2 SNEGSKA come from the germline V gene (reference sequence). Trimming removed 6 bases from V and 2 bases from J, with 7 bases in between. The CDR3 loop spans 11 amino acids.